The T cell receptor beta chain described here comes from a study of OX40 agonist ivuxolimab in advanced cancers. Study-wide context: Ivuxolimab was an agonistic, fully human IgG2 monoclonal antibody directed against OX40 (CD134), a costimulatory receptor. Intravenous ivuxolimab was administered to patients every 2 weeks at six dose levels: 0.01, 0.1, 0.3, 1.5, 3 and 10 mg/kg. Among the approximately 50 dose-escalation patients, some 20 had hepatocellular carcinoma, approximately 15 melanoma, 9 renal cell carcinoma and 9 head and neck cancer. A male proportion of roughly 85% and a mean age of about 60 years, ranging from roughly 23 to 79, were recorded for the dose-escalation cohort. Patients were allowed to have had prior anti-PD-1, anti-PD-L1 or anti-CTLA-4 therapy, and 30% to 50% of the dose-escalation patients had previously received checkpoint inhibitors. Partial responses occurred in three dose-escalation patients: two with cutaneous melanoma and one with hepatocellular carcinoma. Peripheral TCRbeta sequencing was intended to test whether TCR sequence diversity was altered and clonal T-cell expansion was caused by ivuxolimab. The paper describes the monotherapy dose-escalation part (N of about 52 patients) of the phase I trial of ivuxolimab. Summary of the overall study and its limitations: In partial responders in the 0.1-3.0 mg/kg groups, normalized peripheral clonal expansion was found to be among the lowest, especially among CD8+ T cells. After ivuxolimab, expanded clones were on average more numerous among CD8+ T cells than among CD4+ T cells. Low levels of normalized T-cell clonal expansion were also seen in some patients who did not respond. The antigen specificity of the peripheral T cells that underwent clonal expansion was not determined. At doses from 0.1 to 3.0 mg/kg, clonal expansion was seen in both CD4+ and CD8+ blood T cells between baseline and week 6.

This clone showed up just once. The antigen it recognizes is unknown. Within one base of it there is no much larger clone, and no base qualities were kept. The trial excluded patients who had a history of autoimmune disease or who were on systemic immunosuppression. Peripheral blood for TCR sequencing was collected from all dose cohorts at baseline, on cycle 4 day 1, and on cycle 7 day 1. The samples were taken from a phase I, first-in-human, multicenter, open-label dose-escalation trial of ivuxolimab. Adults with locally advanced or metastatic melanoma, renal cell carcinoma, hepatocellular carcinoma or head and neck squamous cell carcinoma were enrolled in the trial. Before TCR sequencing, CD4+ and CD8+ T cells were separately sorted from peripheral blood. V is pared back by 8 bases and J by 8 bases, with 22 bases lying between the germline termini. From the cysteine up to the phenylalanine, the CDR3 has a length of 15 residues. Of all the DNA, just the CDR3 is kept, 45 bases in frame from base 1. The germline V gene (reference sequence) sets CDR1 to SEHNR and CDR2 to FQNEAQ.

For sequencing of the TCRbeta CDR3 region, genomic DNA was extracted from the sorted cells. The immunoSEQ Assay was used for sequencing of TCRbeta CDR3 regions. Here the immuneACCESS table is served through TCRdb, limited to in-frame sequences with V and J called. Missing clones are a known gap in these copies; in checked studies unresolved V genes cover under half, and the rest lacks a known reason. The sample records around 94,000 clones, roughly 84% of which are singletons. The biggest ten clones account for about 3.8% of the sample. This TCR derives from an adult with an advanced solid tumor such as melanoma, head and neck, liver or kidney cancer. Sample: CD4+ or CD8+ T cells sorted from blood, taken in a trial of the OX40 agonist ivuxolimab. The chain is made from TRBV7-9 and TRBJ2-1; the D gene may be TRBD1 or TRBD2, since each aligns over 6 bases. The CDR3 reads as follows: CASFSGGPPLDEQFF. The sequenced DNA is TGTGCCAGCTTTTCTGGGGGGCCTCCGCTTGATGAGCAGTTCTTC.